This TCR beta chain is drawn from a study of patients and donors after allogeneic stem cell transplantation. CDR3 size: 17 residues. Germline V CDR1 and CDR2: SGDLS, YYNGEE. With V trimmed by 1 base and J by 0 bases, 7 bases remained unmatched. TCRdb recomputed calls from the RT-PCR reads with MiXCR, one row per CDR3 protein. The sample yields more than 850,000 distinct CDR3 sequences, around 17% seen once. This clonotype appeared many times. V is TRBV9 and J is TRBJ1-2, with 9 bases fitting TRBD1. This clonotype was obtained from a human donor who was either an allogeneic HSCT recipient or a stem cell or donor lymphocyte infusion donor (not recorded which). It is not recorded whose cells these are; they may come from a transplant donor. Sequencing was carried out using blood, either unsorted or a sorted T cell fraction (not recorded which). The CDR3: CASSVPTGTGSNYGYTF. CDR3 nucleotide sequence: TGTGCCAGCAGCGTACCAACCGGGACAGGGTCTAACTATGGCTACACCTTC.